The present T cell receptor beta chain was sequenced within a study of blood T cell repertoires in COVID-19. In the authors' methods: Estimated nucleated cell counts came from reference gene primer amplification. Assay: immunoSEQ multiplex PCR; the TCRdb copy retains only in-frame clones and omits some. The DNA was the basis for D and trimming; V, J and clone size are from that table. The sample yields roughly 160,000 clones, 80% seen once. This study enrolled people aged about 18 to 100 from about two dozen US geographic areas. Participants had their cohort set by participant-reported clinical history. Before being deemed recovered, Cohort 3 donors had two negative PCRs, clearance, or symptom resolution. A single count supports this clone. Per germline, CDR1 SGHNT and CDR2 YYREEE (reference sequence). The CDR3 spans 12 residues. Trimming took off 5 bases at V and 4 bases at J, with 10 bases between the two ends.

This receptor was obtained from a woman in her fifties or sixties who had recovered from COVID-19. Sequencing was done on a sample of PBMCs or T cells enriched from blood (not recorded which). The rearrangement uses TRBV5-4 and TRBJ2-7, with TRBD2 as a possible D gene (6 bases). The CDR3 sequence is CASRSGGYEQYF. CDR3 nucleotides: TGTGCCAGCAGGTCTGGGGGGTACGAGCAGTACTTC.